This TCR beta chain was obtained from a study of beta chain features in type 1 diabetes. As to this clone: Its specificity is unknown.

Germline V lookup: CDR1 SQVTM, CDR2 ANQGSEA. The V end lost 5 bases, the J end lost 0 bases, and 10 bases lay between the germline ends. The CDR3 has 13 residues. General observations from the study: Shorter TCRB CDR3s, moderately but significantly so, marked every one of the four CD4+ subsets in Type 1 diabetes patients.

All of the isolated RNA was reverse transcribed, so expressed TCRB transcripts were sequenced. Produced via immunoSEQ multiplex PCR; TCRdb's table is partial and in-frame only. Among under 350,000 clones listed, 13% to 15% were seen once. Donors contributed one heparinised blood draw apiece, averaging about 116 mL. The rearrangement joins TRBV29-1 to TRBJ1-1; weak D call: TRBD1 (6 bases). Sequences were obtained from naive CD4+ T cells from blood. The receptor's source is a man aged 25 to 40 with type 1 diabetes. The CDR3: CSVLYRVNTEAFF. The DNA for the CDR3 is TGCAGCGTTCTGTACAGGGTGAACACTGAAGCTTTCTTT.